This T cell receptor (beta chain) emerged from a study of T cell responses to AZD1222 COVID-19 vaccine. Study-level points and caveats: Two doses of AZD1222 preceded a rise in Spike-specific TCR breadth and depth. At baseline, seropositivity was found in only six or seven AZD1222 recipients. Donors were chiefly white British, with a greater number of females, and clonal diversity was perhaps underestimated.

TCRdb keeps only in-frame clones here, not all; method: immunoSEQ multiplex PCR. This repertoire shows 130,000 to 150,000 clones, just under 95% found once; its top ten account for about 12%. A single count supports this clone. Its antigen remains unidentified. Trimming removed 5 bases at V and 1 base at J, with 23 bases between. Germline values: CDR1 LNHDA, CDR2 SQIVND (reference sequence). This CDR3 is built from 18 residues. The V gene is TRBV19, the J gene TRBJ1-1; D not resolved. This clonotype originated in an adult who had recovered from COVID-19. Specimen: peripheral blood, collected after recovery from COVID-19. The CDR3 DNA follows: TGTGCCAGTAGTCAATCCCTCCCCCAGGCGAACTGGAACACTGAAGCTTTCTTT. It codes for CASSQSLPQANWNTEAFF.